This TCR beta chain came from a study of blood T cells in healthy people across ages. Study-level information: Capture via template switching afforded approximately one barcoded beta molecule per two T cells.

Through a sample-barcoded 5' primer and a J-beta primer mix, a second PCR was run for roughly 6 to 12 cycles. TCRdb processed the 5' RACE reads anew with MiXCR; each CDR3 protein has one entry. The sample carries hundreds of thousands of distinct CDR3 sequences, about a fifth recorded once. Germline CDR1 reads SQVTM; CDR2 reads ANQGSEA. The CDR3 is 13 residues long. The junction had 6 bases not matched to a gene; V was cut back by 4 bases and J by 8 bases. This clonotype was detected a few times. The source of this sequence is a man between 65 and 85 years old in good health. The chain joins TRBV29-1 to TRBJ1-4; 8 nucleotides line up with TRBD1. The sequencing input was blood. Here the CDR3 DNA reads TGCAGCGTTGTTCAGGGGGCGCGAGAAAAACTGTTTTTT. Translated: CSVVQGAREKLFF.